One and the same sample provided the 20 T cell receptor beta chains below, sequenced in a study of shared clonotypes between healthy human individuals. The protocol was immunoSEQ multiplex PCR, while the TCRdb copy is restricted to in-frame clones and leaves out a portion. The table lists some 2.1 million clones, 85% to 95% of them singletons, with under 0.15% in the top ten. Sequencing was performed on naive CD4+ T cells sorted from blood. As to subset: CD45RA+ positively selected. Receptors were obtained from a man younger than 30 in good health.

For this clone: Distinct nucleotide sequences in the sample also encode this CDR3. The chain links TRBV5-4 to TRBJ2-5; D unclear. Trimming shortened V by 0 bases and J by 5 bases, and 8 bases separated the two germline ends. The CDR3 contains 13 residues. The V gene's germline CDR1 is SGHNT and CDR2 YYREEE (reference sequence). CDR3 residues: CASSLAGVETQYF. In nucleotides, the CDR3 is TGTGCCAGCAGCTTGGCTGGGGTCGAGACCCAGTACTTC.

The CDR3 reads CASSQAGSGSDEQFF. The CDR3 DNA follows: TGCGCCAGCAGCCAAGCGGGGAGCGGGAGCGATGAGCAGTTCTTC. The genes are TRBV4-3 and TRBJ2-1; TRBD2 matches at 8 bases. V dropped 1 base and J dropped 8; count of bases not matched to a gene: 7. The CDR3 is 15 amino acids. Germline V gives CDR1 LGHNA, CDR2 YSLEER.

The gene calls are TRBV5-6 and TRBJ2-6, with a weak D call TRBD1 (6 bases). Germline V gene lookup returns CDR1 SGHDT and CDR2 YYEEEE. This CDR3 has 17 amino acids. V lost 0 bases and J 0 bases, leaving 10 bases between the germline ends. CDR3 DNA sequence: TGTGCCAGCAGCTTGGACAGGGATCCCTCTGGGGCCAACGTCCTGACTTTC. Amino acid sequence: CASSLDRDPSGANVLTF.

The chain recombines TRBV6-6 with TRBJ1-2, with D unresolved. V shed 10 bases and J shed 0 bases, with 15 bases lying between them. In germline, CDR1 is MNHNY, CDR2 SVGAGI (reference sequence). This CDR3 comprises 14 residues. In DNA form, the CDR3 reads TGTGCCAACGGGGAGGGCCTGTCTAACTATGGCTACACCTTC. It translates to CANGEGLSNYGYTF.

The V call is TRBV18, the J call TRBJ1-1; D unresolved. Germline CDR1 reads KGHSH; CDR2 reads LQKENI. With 4 bases removed from V and 8 bases from J, the gap between germline ends came to 20 bases. The CDR3 runs 15 residues. The CDR3 nucleotides are TGTGCCAGCTCACGGGGAGCGGTCGGCGCTAACGAAGCTTTCTTT. Residues: CASSRGAVGANEAFF. The full variable domain, in which reference TRBV18 and TRBJ1-1 provide the parts outside the CDR3, is NAGVMQNPRHLVRRRGQEARLRCSPMKGHSHVYWYRQLPEEGLKFMVYLQKENIIDESGMPKERFSAEFPKEGPSILRIQQVVRGDSAAYFCASSRGAVGANEAFFGQGTRLTVV.

The chain recombines TRBV27 with TRBJ1-1, with D perhaps matching TRBD1 (5 bases). Germline CDR1 and CDR2: MNHEY and SMNVEV (reference sequence). The CDR3 extends over 14 amino acids. V was trimmed by 3 bases and J by 4 bases, leaving 12 bases between them. The CDR3 DNA follows: TGTGCCAGCAGTTTTGGGGGATCGCTCACTGAAGCTTTCTTT. This encodes CASSFGGSLTEAFF.

The chain is built from TRBV25-1 and TRBJ1-1; the match to TRBD1 covers 7 bases. The CDR3 runs 16 residues. Looked up from germline, CDR1 is MGHDK and CDR2 is SYGVNS. The J segment lost 0 bases and the V segment lost 1 base, leaving 5 bases of the junction unmatched. The CDR3 DNA reads as TGTGCCAGCAGTGAATTTAGGGGGCCGATGAACACTGAAGCTTTCTTT. Translated, it gives CASSEFRGPMNTEAFF.

The V call is TRBV6-5, the J call TRBJ2-1; 7 nucleotides line up with TRBD2. Germline-derived CDR1 and CDR2 are MNHEY and SVGAGI. The junction had 7 bases not matched to a gene; V was cut back by 2 bases and J by 12 bases. This CDR3 spans 13 amino acids. CDR3 DNA: TGTGCCAGCAGTTACCAAGCGGGATGGGTGCAGTTCTTC. This gives the protein CASSYQAGWVQFF.

The chain carries TRBV5-5 and TRBJ2-5; D uncertain. Germline CDR1 reads SGHKS; CDR2 reads YYEKEE (reference sequence). The CDR3 contains 15 residues. The ends were cut back, 4 bases at V and 3 bases at J, with 16 bases in the middle. In DNA form, the CDR3 reads TGTGCCAGCAGCGTAAGTGGCGGTAGAGAAGAGACCCAGTACTTC. Translated: CASSVSGGREETQYF.

This chain joins TRBV4-2 and TRBJ2-5; D remains ambiguous. The V gene's germline CDR1 is LGHNA and CDR2 YNFKEQ. The CDR3 extends over 17 amino acids. V was trimmed by 1 base and J by 5 bases, leaving 20 bases between them. CDR3 sequence: CASSQGVGNTRSETQYF. For the CDR3, the DNA is TGTGCCAGCAGCCAAGGGGTAGGAAACACCCGATCGGAGACCCAGTACTTC.

V gene TRBV15 combines with J gene TRBJ2-5; a weak D match, TRBD1 (5 bases). CDR3 length: 14 amino acids. The V gene lost 1 base and the J gene lost 5 bases, with 11 bases spanning the gap. Germline CDR1 LNHNV, CDR2 YYDKDF (reference sequence). The CDR3 sequence is CATSRALSGETQYF. CDR3 bases: TGTGCCACCAGCAGAGCCCTGTCAGGGGAGACCCAGTACTTC.

The genes are TRBV11-2 and TRBJ2-5, with D tentatively TRBD1 (5 bases). Germline V CDR1 and CDR2: SGHAT, FQNNGV. Trimming took 5 bases from V and 2 from J, leaving 21 bases between them. There are 17 residues in the CDR3. CDR3 sequence: CASSPIVVLRGQETQYF. The DNA of the CDR3 is TGTGCCAGCAGCCCAATCGTAGTACTAAGGGGACAAGAGACCCAGTACTTC.

The CDR3 here is CATSSPYPGTNTEAFF. CDR3 nucleotide sequence: TGTGCCACCAGCAGTCCTTATCCAGGGACGAACACTGAAGCTTTCTTT. The chain is built from TRBV15 and TRBJ1-1; tentative D call: TRBD1 (5 bases). Germline V gives CDR1 LNHNV, CDR2 YYDKDF (reference sequence). CDR3 length: 16 residues. Trimming removed 3 bases from V and 1 base from J, with 15 bases in between.

In DNA, the CDR3 is TGTGCCAGCAGCTGGACAGGGGTTGGAAACACCATATATTTT. Amino acid sequence: CASSWTGVGNTIYF. The J gene is TRBJ1-3, the V gene TRBV6-6; 9 bases map to TRBD1. This CDR3 contains 14 residues. Germline CDR1 reads MNHNY; CDR2 reads SVGAGI (reference sequence). The V gene end was trimmed by 6 bases and the J gene end by 3 bases; junction bases not matched to a gene: 3.

Comment on this clone: Other DNA sequences within the sample encode an identical CDR3. V is TRBV5-4 and J is TRBJ1-3, with D unresolved. Trimming removed 0 bases at V and 10 bases at J, with 8 bases between. The CDR3 has 12 residues. Germline values: CDR1 SGHNT, CDR2 YYREEE (reference sequence). The DNA of the CDR3 is TGTGCCAGCAGCTTGGACGGGAATACCATATATTTT. It translates to CASSLDGNTIYF. Looking up the rest from reference TRBV5-4 and TRBJ1-3 gives the full variable domain: ETGVTQSPTHLIKTRGQQVTLRCSSQSGHNTVSWYQQALGQGPQFIFQYYREEENGRGNFPPRFSGLQFPNYSSELNVNALELDDSALYLCASSLDGNTIYFGEGSWLTVV.

The chain carries TRBV5-6 and TRBJ2-3; the D is unclear. V lost 0 bases and J 4 bases, leaving 9 bases between the germline ends. CDR1 and CDR2 (germline): SGHDT, YYEEEE. The CDR3 covers 14 residues. The CDR3, as DNA: TGTGCCAGCAGCTTGGGGATTTCGGCAGATACGCAGTATTTT. Translated, it gives CASSLGISADTQYF. Complete variable domain (other parts from reference TRBV5-6 and TRBJ2-3): DAGVTQSPTHLIKTRGQQVTLRCSPKSGHDTVSWYQQALGQGPQFIFQYYEEEERQRGNFPDRFSGHQFPNYSSELNVNALLLGDSALYLCASSLGISADTQYFGPGTRLTVL.

CDR3 loop: CASSTSRDTGYTF. The CDR3, as DNA: TGTGCCAGTAGTACATCTCGGGACACGGGCTACACCTTC. The chain recombines TRBV19 with TRBJ1-2; perhaps TRBD1 as D (6 bases). This CDR3 is 13 amino acids long. Germline lookup yields CDR1 LNHDA and CDR2 SQIVND (reference sequence). V lost 4 bases and J lost 8, with 14 bases in between.

The chain recombines TRBV6-5 with TRBJ2-7; no definite D call. V lost 2 bases and J lost 0, with 8 bases in between. Germline V gene data show CDR1 as MNHEY and CDR2 as SVGAGI. This CDR3 spans 14 amino acids. The CDR3 region is CASSYQPGSYEQYF. The CDR3 nucleotides read TGTGCCAGCAGTTACCAACCGGGCTCCTACGAGCAGTACTTC.

The J gene is TRBJ1-1, the V gene TRBV28; D gene uncertain. The CDR3 loop spans 12 amino acids. The germline V and J ends were trimmed by 4 bases and 4 bases, with 7 bases remaining between them. Germline loops: CDR1 MDHEN, CDR2 SYDVKM. The DNA for the CDR3 is TGTGCCAGCAGTTCCCCCTCCACTGAAGCTTTCTTT. Translation gives CASSSPSTEAFF. The full variable domain, with the rest looked up from reference TRBV28 and TRBJ1-1, is DVKVTQSSRYLVKRTGEKVFLECVQDMDHENMFWYRQDPGLGLRLIYFSYDVKMKEKGDIPEGYSVSREKKERFSLILESASTNQTSMYLCASSSPSTEAFFGQGTRLTVV.

The gene calls are TRBV30 and TRBJ2-3; TRBD2 matches 10 bases. The CDR3 spans 13 residues. In germline, CDR1 is GTSNPN, CDR2 SVGIG (reference sequence). The V and J ends lost 7 bases and 3 bases, in that order; junction bases with no gene match: 4. CDR3 amino acids: CASAGGDTDTQYF. CDR3 DNA sequence: TGTGCCTCAGCGGGGGGGGATACAGATACGCAGTATTTT.